This T cell receptor (beta chain) was recovered during a study of cytomegalovirus exposure and HLA in healthy donors (dated by TCRdb to about 2017). Describing the broader study: An earlier analysis of some 600 of the donors reported approximately 280 Gb of sequence data and around 100 million unique TCR beta sequences obtained from about 179 million T cells. Rather than using new phenotypic data, the later analysis identified candidate immune exposures from TCR beta sequences and from how often those sequences occurred across donors. The genetic ancestry cluster associated with self-reported Caucasian donors included 65% to 90% of the 350 to 500 genotyped donors. To predict cytomegalovirus infection status, the study combined high-throughput TCR immunosequencing, statistical association of individual TCRs with disease status, and machine learning. In addition to the first cohort of approximately 650 subjects, a separate validation cohort of about 120 different subjects was used. The number of donors typed differed by locus, with about 629-640 for A, B, C, DRB1 and DQB1, roughly 520 for DQA1, 600 to 610 for DPA1, and some 440 for DPB1. Every repertoire in the discovery cohort had been generated on one and the same sequencing platform. The study aimed to test whether signatures of past pathogen exposure could be identified by cataloging public T cell receptors. Roughly five DR-DQ haplotypes were handled as single units for association and clustering, since linkage in the cohort was strong. On average, 235,054 unique TCR beta nucleotide sequences were sequenced per donor among several hundred genotyped donors of the cohort, with roughly 19% of those sequences being non-productive. An early release that covered roughly 600 HLA-typed donors contained approximately 300 gigabases of sequencing data and roughly 84 million unique TCR sequences. Both class I and class II loci were covered by HLA typing, at four-digit resolution. The study profiled the T cell repertoires of about 640 subjects by immunosequencing and related them to cytomegalovirus serostatus. To decide whether each TCR beta V gene segment behaved as functional or pseudogenic, an earlier analysis of some 540 of the donors relied on high-throughput TCR beta sequencing. A later analysis re-examined previously published TCR beta repertoires from roughly 650 donors and added high-resolution HLA genotyping to investigate patterns of TCR occurrence. Alongside the repertoire data, information on donor age, sex, ethnicity and CMV serostatus was compiled. Genome-wide SNP genotypes for about 60% of the 666 donors were used in a later genetic analysis, which treated that subset as a discovery cohort.

This clone came up a few times. Its target antigen remains unknown. Base qualities were left out, and no much larger clone turns up one base away. Library creation used the immunoSEQ multiplex PCR assay. The multiplex PCR relied on a mix of 60 forward primers for TCR Vbeta segments and 13 reverse primers for TCR Jbeta segments. The CDR3 region of rearranged TCR beta genes was amplified from genomic DNA with a multiplex PCR assay. On the Illumina HiSeq System, the amplified TCR beta libraries were sequenced as 87-base-pair reads. Regarding the original processing steps: Across the 700 or so repertoires, a later analysis counted 80 million or so unique TCR beta chains, roughly 11 million of which were shared by at least two donors. A nearest-neighbor algorithm error-corrected the raw reads and collapsed the reads into unique sequences, merging closely related sequences to remove PCR and sequencing errors. To assign V, D and J gene segments, CDR3 sequences were aligned to IMGT reference sequences. For a sequence to be retained, a match of at least six nucleotides was required to both a V gene segment and a J gene segment. Rearrangements were called productive when the CDR3 lacked stop codons and stayed in frame with V and J; all others were non-productive. Following IMGT convention, CDR3 was defined as the stretch from the second conserved V-encoded cysteine to the conserved J-encoded phenylalanine. In an earlier analysis of 550 to 650 of the donors, sequences lacking an unambiguous match to a single V gene segment were excluded. In an earlier analysis of roughly 600 of the donors, a V segment was called functional when productive rearrangements were above 56.7%, and segregating when the standard deviation between donors exceeded 5%. A statistical classification framework was developed to diagnose cytomegalovirus status using the catalog of TCR beta chain sequences. In a later analysis, TCR nucleotide sequences were compared against IMGT/GENE-DB human TR gene sequences so that V and J genes could be assigned. In a later analysis, CDR3 sequences and most-parsimonious VDJ recombination scenarios were assigned using the TCRdist pipeline. In a later analysis, every TCR beta chain was defined by the combination of its CDR3 amino acid sequence and its V-gene family, and reads without a unique V-gene family were dropped. A later analysis removed several hundred highly shared, low-generation-probability nucleotide sequences to deal with suspected cross-contamination and a sequencing artifact. For each public chain, a later analysis derived a clonal expansion index from normalized ranks of inferred template counts within each repertoire. In a later analysis, generation probabilities were computed using a VDJ recombination model fitted to out-of-frame rearrangements, and the results were checked against IGoR. Hypergeometric tests were used in a later analysis to score TCR-TCR, TCR-HLA and TCR-CMV co-occurrence, with a repertoire-size bias correction applied to the TCR pairs. False discovery rates were estimated in a later analysis by permuting HLA or CMV assignments 20 times. In a later analysis, co-occurring TCRs were grouped with DBSCAN, and TCRdist sequence similarity was added when clustering was performed within HLA-allele-positive subsets. For co-occurrence clustering, repertoires with fewer than 30,000 or more than 120,000 public chains were excluded, along with roughly 5 repertoires with anomalous nucleotide sharing. Drawn from immuneACCESS, this table holds only the in-frame rearrangements with V and J called that TCRdb kept. Clones are partly lost; checked studies trace under half to an unresolved V gene and leave the rest unexplained. V, J and clone size were drawn from that table, and D and trimming were deduced from the DNA. For this sample the table gives over 150,000 clones, of which about 80% were detected only once. 6% to 7.5% of the sample comes from the top ten.

Here is what the overall study found, with its caveats: In an earlier analysis of approximately 590 of the donors, most TCR beta V segments were observed in productive rearrangements about 87% or about 30% of the time, broadly matching IMGT annotations. A later genetic analysis associated a missense DCLRE1C variant with V-gene and J-gene trimming of TCR beta chains, and an independent cohort replicated the association. Strong co-occurrence of HLA alleles, especially DR and DQ, made assigning TCR associations to individual alleles difficult. The sequencing pipeline was judged likely to have produced a cluster of highly shared sequence variants as a technical artifact. A total of some 180 TCR beta chains were listed by the study as associated with cytomegalovirus. A later analysis found that HLA-associated TCR beta chains were more clonally expanded and had lower generation probabilities than equally common non-associated chains. Correlated functional status among segregating V segments might reflect linkage disequilibrium, but an unknown experimental factor could not be ruled out. In this cohort, only TCR beta chains were sequenced, and detectable features were limited by the absence of alpha or paired-chain data. Some 16 rarely observed V segments, including chromosome 9 orphons, were excluded from the earlier analysis of a few hundred of the donors because counts were too low. In vitro tests confirmed that a few of the cytomegalovirus-associated TCR beta chains recognize cytomegalovirus antigens. According to a later analysis, TCR association rates differed among HLA loci, with DRB1 alleles showing the most associated TCRs and HLA-C alleles showing the fewest. Presence/absence analyses assumed roughly uniform sequencing depth across donors, an assumption that may not hold. CMV serostatus was the only immune exposure information available for the cohort. The authors suggested that the approach could potentially be extended to other disease states and immunological phenotypes. Compared with the approximately 670-donor mean, donors in an Asian-associated ancestry cluster had fewer N-insertions in productive TCRs, according to a later genetic analysis. Some IMGT-functional V segments, including TRBV6-2 and TRBV6-3, could not be told apart with the 87-base-pair reads, so those segments were excluded. HLA typing was unavailable for some donors at each locus, so association tests used only the typed subset. While some public TCRs were present in many individuals, most TCR sequences turned up only very rarely across donors. Most CMV-associated TCR beta chains appeared to be HLA-restricted in a later analysis, and the HLA associations seemed to be driven largely by CMV exposure. Specific HLA alleles were associated with roughly 17,000 TCR beta sequences at a false discovery rate of 0.05 in a later analysis. According to a later analysis, parvovirus B19, influenza, CMV and Epstein-Barr virus appeared linked to several top co-occurrence clusters. A further reported finding was that TCR beta sequences accurately predicted the HLA-A and HLA-B alleles for most subjects in the first cohort. In both the original and validation cohorts, the classifier was reported to diagnose cytomegalovirus status with high specificity and sensitivity.

In total, more than 500 healthy bone marrow donors made up the cohort. All cohort members were sampled while nominally healthy, although unrecorded immune exposures were likely present. The donor was CMV seropositive and was included in the group of 250 to 300 seropositive cohort members. Every donor gave a peripheral blood sample, and the peripheral blood mononuclear cells from that sample were used for TCR beta sequencing. The Qiagen DNeasy Blood Extraction Kit was used to extract genomic DNA from the blood cell samples. The germline ends are 12 bases apart after V is trimmed by 3 bases and J by 6 bases. As encoded in the germline V gene, CDR1 is LGHNA while CDR2 is YNFKEQ. CDR3 length: 14 amino acids, cysteine to phenylalanine. Only the CDR3 DNA stays, 42 bases, in frame from base 1.

The rearrangement joined TRBV4-2 to TRBJ1-5, with TRBD1 perhaps the D gene, on 5 matching bases. The sample comprised PBMCs. The TCR comes from a man between 25 and 39 years old in good health and CMV-seropositive. CDR3 sequence: CASSHIQDSQPQHF. The DNA sequence is as follows: TGTGCCAGCAGCCACATACAGGATAGTCAGCCCCAGCATTTT.